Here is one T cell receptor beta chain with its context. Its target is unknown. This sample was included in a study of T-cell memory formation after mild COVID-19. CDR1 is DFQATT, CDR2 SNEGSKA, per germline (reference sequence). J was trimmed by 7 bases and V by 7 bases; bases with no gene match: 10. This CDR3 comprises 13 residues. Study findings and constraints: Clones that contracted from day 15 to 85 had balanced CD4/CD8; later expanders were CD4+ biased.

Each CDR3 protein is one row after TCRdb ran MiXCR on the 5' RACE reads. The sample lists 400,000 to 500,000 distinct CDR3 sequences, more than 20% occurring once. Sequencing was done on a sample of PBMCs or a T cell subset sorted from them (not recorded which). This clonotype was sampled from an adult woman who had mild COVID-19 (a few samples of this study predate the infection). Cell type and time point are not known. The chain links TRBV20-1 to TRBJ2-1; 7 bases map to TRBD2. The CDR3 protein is CSGGDYRANEQFF. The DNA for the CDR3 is TGCAGTGGGGGGGACTACCGTGCTAATGAGCAGTTCTTC.